This T cell receptor beta chain is from a study of human T cells and chemical hapten exposure. The wider study: Patients' scalps got diphenylcyclopropenone weekly throughout the approximately 24-week study.

Time point defined: patch test 2, 6 weeks after DPC sensitization. Noted treatment: therapeutic diphenylcyclopropenone sensitization with weekly scalp DPC. Venepuncture was done earlier than the placement of each patch test. In the authors' workflow: Sample TCR counts, which ranged from roughly 23,224 to 750,000, had a median of approximately 95,000. TCRdb used MiXCR to reprocess the RACE reads, holding one entry per CDR3 protein. Clone size and V and J calls follow TCRdb, not the original study. This sample has under 450,000 distinct CDR3 sequences, with under 6.5% found just once. The sequencing here drew on whole blood, taken in connection with sensitization to the hapten diphenylcyclopropenone (DPC). The TCR sequence derives from a woman aged 18-30 years with alopecia areata. Some clones in this sample may be carry-over from other donors' samples.

The CDR3 loop is CASSQDGSASTDTQYF. DNA of the CDR3: TGCGCCAGCAGCCAAGATGGGTCCGCTAGCACAGATACGCAGTATTTT. The J gene is TRBJ2-3, the V gene TRBV4-3, with D unresolved. This CDR3 has 16 amino acids. The V end was cut by 0 bases, the J end by 0 bases, with 10 bases between. Germline V lookup: CDR1 LGHNA, CDR2 YSLEER.